This TCR beta chain emerged from a study of immune characterization of retroperitoneal liposarcoma. Germline V lookup: CDR1 MNHNS, CDR2 SASEGT. The V end lost 9 bases, the J end lost 2 bases, and 14 bases lay between the germline ends. The CDR3 is 15 residues long. This clonotype was counted only a few times. TCRdb fed the PCR reads into MiXCR, producing one record per CDR3 protein. The table shows 9,000 to 13,000 distinct CDR3 sequences, with less than 35% occurring only once. This TCR was sampled from a male donor with retroperitoneal liposarcoma. The rearrangement links TRBV6-1 to TRBJ2-6; D is uncertain. Sequencing input: tumor tissue. CDR3 sequence: CASSSVGPGANVLTF. DNA of the CDR3: TGTGCCAGTAGCTCAGTAGGGCCTGGGGCCAACGTCCTGACTTTC.